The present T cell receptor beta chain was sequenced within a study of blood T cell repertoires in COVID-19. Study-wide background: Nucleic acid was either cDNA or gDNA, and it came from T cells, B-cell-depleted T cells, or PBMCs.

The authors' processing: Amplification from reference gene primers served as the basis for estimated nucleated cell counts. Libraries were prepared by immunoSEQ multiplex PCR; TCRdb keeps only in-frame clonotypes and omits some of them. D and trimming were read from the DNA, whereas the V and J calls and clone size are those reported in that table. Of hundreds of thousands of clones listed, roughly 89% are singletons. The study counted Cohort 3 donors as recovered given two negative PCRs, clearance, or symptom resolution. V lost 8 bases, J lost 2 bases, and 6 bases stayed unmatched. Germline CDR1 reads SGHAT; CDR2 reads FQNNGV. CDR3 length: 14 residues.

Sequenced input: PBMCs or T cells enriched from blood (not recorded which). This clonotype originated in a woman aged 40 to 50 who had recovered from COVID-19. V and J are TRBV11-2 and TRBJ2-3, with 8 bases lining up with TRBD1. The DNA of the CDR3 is TGTGCCAGCCAGCGGACAGGGTCCACAGATACGCAGTATTTT. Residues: CASQRTGSTDTQYF.